This T cell receptor (beta chain) was identified in a study of shared clonotypes between healthy human individuals. Whole-study findings and limits: It was expected that sequencing depth would affect clonotype sharing among donors.

Evenly divided among several immunoSEQ plates was the genomic DNA of each subset. The data were produced by immunoSEQ multiplex PCR, yet TCRdb's version contains in-frame clones alone and is incomplete. The sample carries over a million clones, around 76% recorded once. This clone appeared a single time. Its antigen is undetermined. The TCR originated in a man between 18 and 35 years old in good health. Sequences were obtained from memory CD4+ T cells sorted from blood. Specified subset: CD45RA-negative fraction.

CDR3: CASTSQGVADTQYF. The CDR3 nucleotides read TGTGCCAGCACCTCCCAGGGGGTTGCAGATACGCAGTATTTT. The chain recombines TRBV6-6 with TRBJ2-3; TRBD1 aligns across 7 bases. Trimming cost V 7 bases and J 4 bases; bases outside gene matches: 8. The CDR3 loop spans 14 amino acids. The V gene's germline CDR1 is MNHNY and CDR2 SVGAGI (reference sequence).